These 24 T cell receptor beta chains originate from one sample sequenced in a study of cytomegalovirus exposure and HLA in healthy donors. 60 Vbeta and 13 Jbeta primers were used in PCR. Here immunoSEQ multiplex PCR was the method, and the copy in TCRdb shows in-frame clones only, minus some. The sample lists around 130,000 clones, around 77% occurring once. What was sequenced was PBMCs. These TCRs come from a woman aged 50 to 65 in good health and CMV-seronegative.

CDR3 DNA sequence: TGTGCCAGCACCCCAAGGGACAGGGGCGACGAGCAGTACTTC. Its translation: CASTPRDRGDEQYF. The chain joins TRBV7-9 to TRBJ2-7; 10 positions agree with TRBD1. Germline V gene sequence: CDR1 SEHNR, CDR2 FQNEAQ (reference sequence). V gave up 7 bases and J gave up 5 bases; unmatched junction bases: 8. The CDR3 length is 14 residues. Variable domain in full (rest from reference TRBV7-9 and TRBJ2-7): DTGVSQNPRHKITKRGQNVTFRCDPISEHNRLYWYRQTLGQGPEFLTYFQNEAQLEKSRLLSDRFSAERPKGSFSTLEIQRTEQGDSAMYLCASTPRDRGDEQYFGPGTRLTVT.

This chain uses TRBV19 with TRBJ1-2; 10 bases match TRBD1. CDR3 size: 15 residues. Germline values: CDR1 LNHDA, CDR2 SQIVND (reference sequence). V gave up 5 bases and J gave up 6 bases; unmatched junction bases: 9. The DNA for the CDR3 is TGTGCCAGTAGTCCGGCCGGGACAGGGGCTAATGGCTACACCTTC. This translates into CASSPAGTGANGYTF.

The rearrangement joins TRBV6-6 to TRBJ1-4; D is uncertain. V gave up 4 bases and J gave up 6 bases, with 15 bases separating them. CDR3 length: 15 amino acids. The germline V gene has CDR1 MNHNY and CDR2 SVGAGI (reference sequence). The CDR3 region is CASSSRRRSDEKLFF. The CDR3 DNA reads as TGTGCCAGCAGTTCTCGGAGGAGATCTGATGAAAAACTGTTTTTT.

The chain links TRBV4-3 to TRBJ1-2; D is possibly TRBD1 (6 bases). Deletions cut 3 bases from V and 7 bases from J, with 9 bases between. This CDR3 is built from 12 residues. Germline values: CDR1 LGHNA, CDR2 YSLEER. CDR3 bases: TGCGCCAGCAGCCAGGGGGCTGGTGGCTACACCTTC. Protein product: CASSQGAGGYTF.

The chain joins TRBV28 to TRBJ2-5; D may be TRBD2 (5 bases). Between the trimmed V and J ends, which lost 6 bases and 4 bases, there was a span of 9 bases. Germline V gene sequence: CDR1 MDHEN, CDR2 SYDVKM. There are 12 residues in the CDR3. CDR3 loop: CASSPGSETQYF. The CDR3 DNA reads TGTGCCAGCAGCCCGGGATCAGAGACCCAGTACTTC.

The chain joins TRBV29-1 to TRBJ2-5, with TRBD1 identical over 8 bases. The CDR3 has 13 residues. V shed 4 bases, J shed 5 bases, and the junction held 6 bases outside the gene matches. Germline V CDR1 and CDR2: SQVTM, ANQGSEA. The DNA for the CDR3 is TGCAGCGTTGCAGGACAGGGTGTGGAGACCCAGTACTTC. Amino acids: CSVAGQGVETQYF.

The chain carries TRBV9 and TRBJ2-1, with 12 bases matching TRBD2. V was clipped by 4 bases and J by 7 bases; unmatched bases: 6. The CDR3 spans 15 residues. Per the germline V gene, CDR1 is SGDLS and CDR2 is YYNGEE. The CDR3 is CASSWTSGNINEQFF. CDR3 nucleotide sequence: TGTGCCAGCAGCTGGACTAGCGGGAATATTAATGAGCAGTTCTTC.

This chain connects TRBV7-8 to TRBJ2-1, with no clear D. V was trimmed by 5 bases and J by 10 bases, leaving 12 bases between them. The V gene's germline CDR1 is SGHVS and CDR2 FQNEAQ. This CDR3 is built from 12 residues. CDR3 residues: CASSLTGQEQFF. CDR3 nucleotides: TGTGCCAGCAGCCTGACTGGTCAGGAGCAGTTCTTC. Using reference TRBV7-8 and TRBJ2-1 for the parts outside the CDR3, the full variable domain is GAGVSQSPRYKVAKRGQDVALRCDPISGHVSLFWYQQALGQGPEFLTYFQNEAQLDKSGLPSDRFFAERPEGSVSTLKIQRTQQEDSAVYLCASSLTGQEQFFGPGTRLTVL.

This rearrangement joins TRBV13 to TRBJ1-1, with 8 bases lining up with TRBD1. The CDR3 is 16 amino acids. V lost 5 bases, J lost 1 base, and 9 bases stayed unmatched. Germline-derived CDR1 and CDR2 are PRHDT and FYEKMQ (reference sequence). CDR3 protein: CASSPGQGRRNTEAFF. The DNA of the CDR3 is TGTGCCAGCAGCCCCGGACAGGGTCGGAGGAACACTGAAGCTTTCTTT.

This clone was counted between two and nine times. The chain is built from TRBV11-3 and TRBJ2-5; D may be TRBD1 (6 bases). V was clipped by 2 bases and J by 4 bases, with 11 bases between them. The germline V gene has CDR1 SGHNT and CDR2 YENEEA. The CDR3 runs 14 residues. CDR3 coding DNA: TGTGCCAGCAGCTTAAGGGCCAGGGGAGAGACCCAGTACTTC. Protein product: CASSLRARGETQYF. The whole variable domain, filled in from reference TRBV11-3 and TRBJ2-5, reads EAGVVQSPRYKIIEKKQPVAFWCNPISGHNTLYWYLQNLGQGPELLIRYENEEAVDDSQLPKDRFSAERLKGVDSTLKIQPAELGDSAVYLCASSLRARGETQYFGPGTRLLVL.

This chain joins TRBV10-3 and TRBJ1-5; D is ambiguous. The CDR3 totals 15 residues. Germline CDR1 reads ENHRY; CDR2 reads SYGVKD. The ends were cut back, 0 bases at V and 4 bases at J, with 10 bases in the middle. The CDR3 here is CAISESTGGNQPQHF. The CDR3 DNA reads as TGTGCCATCAGTGAGTCAACCGGAGGAAATCAGCCCCAGCATTTT.

V and J are TRBV2 and TRBJ2-7; 10 bases are a match to TRBD1. The CDR3 loop spans 14 amino acids. Unmatched junction bases numbered 4, after V lost 5 bases and J lost 3 bases. The germline V gene encodes CDR1 SNHLY and CDR2 FYNNEI. The CDR3 bases are TGTGCCAGCAGTATTCGGACAGGGGGCTACGAGCAGTACTTC. Translated, it gives CASSIRTGGYEQYF. The variable domain in full, with the rest retrieved from reference TRBV2 and TRBJ2-7, is EPEVTQTPSHQVTQMGQEVILRCVPISNHLYFYWYRQILGQKVEFLVSFYNNEISEKSEIFDDQFSVERPDGSNFTLKIRSTKLEDSAMYFCASSIRTGGYEQYFGPGTRLTVT.

The V and J genes are TRBV29-1 and TRBJ1-1; 12 nucleotides line up with TRBD1. With 4 bases clipped from V and 3 bases from J, the junction kept 3 bases outside the gene matches. CDR1 is SQVTM and CDR2 is ANQGSEA in the germline V gene. There are 14 residues in the CDR3. The CDR3, as DNA: TGCAGCGTTGTGGGACAGGGGGCGGACACTGAAGCTTTCTTT. Its protein product is CSVVGQGADTEAFF. The complete variable domain, with remaining parts taken from reference TRBV29-1 and TRBJ1-1, reads SAVISQKPSRDICQRGTSLTIQCQVDSQVTMMFWYRQQPGQSLTLIATANQGSEATYESGFVIDKFPISRPNLTFSTLTVSNMSPEDSSIYLCSVVGQGADTEAFFGQGTRLTVV.

The chain is built from TRBV7-3 and TRBJ2-7, with TRBD1 matching 8 bases. V lost 0 bases to trimming and J lost 3 bases; unmatched junction nucleotides: 7. The CDR3 runs 16 residues. CDR1 and CDR2 (germline): SGHTA, FQGTGA. CDR3 in amino acids: CASSLTGGTGNYEQYF. The CDR3 region has the DNA TGTGCCAGCAGCTTAACGGGCGGGACAGGTAACTACGAGCAGTACTTC.

The rearrangement uses TRBV7-3 and TRBJ2-3; TRBD2 agrees at 8 bases. Losses at the gene ends were 7 bases for V and 0 bases for J; bases not matched to a gene: 9. There are 16 residues in the CDR3. Germline CDR1 and CDR2: SGHTA and FQGTGA. CDR3: CASTPRGGPSTDTQYF. The CDR3 nucleotides read TGTGCCAGCACCCCTCGGGGGGGACCTAGCACAGATACGCAGTATTTT.

This chain joins TRBV18 and TRBJ2-1, with TRBD1 matching 7 bases. CDR3 length: 16 amino acids. V gave up 5 bases and J gave up 2 bases; unmatched junction bases: 9. CDR1 is KGHSH and CDR2 is LQKENI in the germline V gene. CDR3 DNA: TGTGCCAGCTCAGAGTTACAGGGGAAGCCCTACAATGAGCAGTTCTTC. It encodes CASSELQGKPYNEQFF.

The chain has TRBV7-3 and TRBJ2-1, with 11 bases matching TRBD2. The V and J ends lost 8 bases and 1 base, in that order; junction bases with no gene match: 1. The CDR3 loop spans 14 amino acids. Germline assignment: CDR1 SGHTA and CDR2 FQGTGA. The CDR3 sequence is CASRLAGSYNEQFF. The CDR3 DNA follows: TGTGCCAGCCGACTAGCGGGATCCTACAATGAGCAGTTCTTC.

This chain uses TRBV30 with TRBJ2-1; 8 positions match TRBD2. This CDR3 is built from 13 residues. Trimming removed 3 bases from V and 4 bases from J; junction bases left unmatched: 2. The germline V gene encodes CDR1 GTSNPN and CDR2 SVGIG (reference sequence). For the CDR3, the DNA is TGTGCCTGGAGGCTAGCGGGTTACAATGAGCAGTTCTTC. Amino acid sequence: CAWRLAGYNEQFF. Together with reference TRBV30 and TRBJ2-1, the CDR3 gives the full variable domain: SQTIHQWPATLVQPVGSPLSLECTVEGTSNPNLYWYRQAAGRGLQLLFYSVGIGQISSEVPQNLSASRPQDRQFILSSKKLLLSDSGFYLCAWRLAGYNEQFFGPGTRLTVL.

CDR3 sequence: CASSTPGGIVEKLFF. CDR3 nucleotides: TGTGCCAGCAGTACCCCAGGGGGCATTGTTGAAAAACTGTTTTTT. The V and J genes are TRBV28 and TRBJ1-4; 8 nucleotides align to TRBD1. CDR3 size: 15 residues. Germline V gene data show CDR1 as MDHEN and CDR2 as SYDVKM. J lost 7 bases, V lost 5 bases, and 9 bases had no gene match.

V and J are TRBV9 and TRBJ2-3; 14 bases align to TRBD2. V was pared by 0 bases and J by 3 bases, with 6 bases of the junction left unmatched. Per the germline V gene, CDR1 is SGDLS and CDR2 is YYNGEE. CDR3 length equals 18 residues. CDR3 region: CASSVEGRLAGGTDTQYF. DNA of the CDR3: TGTGCCAGCAGCGTAGAGGGTCGACTAGCGGGAGGGACAGATACGCAGTATTTT.

On this clone: A junction end diverges from the germline sequence, so it may reflect a read error. The chain uses TRBV4-1 and TRBJ2-1; 9 bases line up with TRBD2. CDR3 size: 16 residues. The germline V gene has CDR1 MGHRA and CDR2 YSYEKL. This CDR3 is CASSLSSGNSYNEQFF. The CDR3, as DNA: TGCGCCAGCAGCCTCTCTAGCGGGAATTCCTATAATGAGCAGTTCTTC.

This clone appeared a single time. This chain joins TRBV7-7 and TRBJ2-2, with TRBD1 identical over 8 bases. V was pared by 10 bases and J by 3 bases, with 10 bases of the junction left unmatched. In germline, CDR1 is SSHAT, CDR2 FNYEAQ (reference sequence). The CDR3 runs to 15 residues. DNA for the CDR3: TGTGCCATTTCACGGACAGGGAGTCACACCGGGGAGCTGTTTTTT. Translated, it gives CAISRTGSHTGELFF.

A single count supports this clone. The junction departs from germline at one end; a sequencing error may be responsible. This chain joins TRBV5-1 and TRBJ1-2, with no clear D. This CDR3 has 16 amino acids. The germline V gene encodes CDR1 SGHRS and CDR2 YFSETQ. The CDR3 bases are TGCGCCAGCAGCTTGGGGGAGCCAACAAGACTCTATGGCTACCCCTTC. It specifies CASSLGEPTRLYGYPF.

V is TRBV7-2 and J is TRBJ2-2; 9 bases are shared with TRBD1. CDR3 length: 15 residues. Trimming at V came to 5 bases and at J to 4 bases, leaving 5 bases not matched to a gene. CDR1 and CDR2 from the germline V gene are SGHTA and FQGNSA. For the CDR3, the DNA is TGTGCCAGCAGCGTACAGGGGGCGGGCACCGGGGAGCTGTTTTTT. Its protein product is CASSVQGAGTGELFF.